The T cell receptor beta chain described here comes from a study of blood T cell repertoires in COVID-19. Overall study: The United States, Italy and Spain supplied acute and convalescent COVID-19 samples. The cDNA or gDNA used as material had been derived from T cells, B-cell-depleted T cells, or PBMCs.

Libraries were prepared by immunoSEQ multiplex PCR; TCRdb keeps only in-frame clonotypes and omits some of them. The data show about 530,000 clones, less than 90% seen once. In Seattle, patients joined the study during active infection and were tracked longitudinally. Germline values: CDR1 WSHSY, CDR2 SAAADI. The V and J ends lost 3 bases and 1 base respectively, with 7 bases between them. The CDR3 spans 13 residues. This TCR came from a woman aged 45-59 years with COVID-19, enrolled during active disease. The specimen was peripheral blood. The chain joins TRBV10-2 to TRBJ2-7, with D hard to call. In DNA, the CDR3 is TGCGCCAGCAGTGATCCTCCTTCCTACGAGCAGTACTTC. Residues: CASSDPPSYEQYF.